The 31 T cell receptor beta chains in this list originate from one sample, sequenced in a study of human T cells and chemical hapten exposure. Noted time point: patch test 1, 2 weeks after DPC sensitization. Described treatment: therapeutic diphenylcyclopropenone sensitization with weekly scalp DPC. TCRdb used MiXCR to reprocess the RACE reads, holding one entry per CDR3 protein. This sample carries about 99,000 distinct CDR3 sequences, 9.5% to 15% of them seen once, and the ten largest clones take 2.1%. Sequencing used whole blood, obtained in connection with sensitization to the hapten diphenylcyclopropenone (DPC). The receptor set was obtained from a woman aged 40 to 49 with alopecia areata. Some clones in this sample may be carry-over from other donors' samples.

The sample holds one count of this clonotype. This chain links TRBV4-2 with TRBJ2-7; 7 nucleotides agree with TRBD2. This CDR3 is built from 17 residues. Germline CDR1 reads LGHNA; CDR2 reads YNFKEQ. Trimming removed 1 base from V and 5 bases from J; junction bases left unmatched: 14. CDR3 sequence reads: CASSQGQRGGSGNEQYF. The CDR3 bases are TGTGCCAGCAGCCAAGGTCAACGTGGCGGGAGCGGGAACGAGCAGTACTTC.

The rearrangement links TRBV6-2 or TRBV6-3 to TRBJ2-5; 7 nucleotides match TRBD1. The V gene's germline CDR1 is MNHEY and CDR2 SVGEGT. The trim removed 5 bases at V and 2 bases at J, leaving 8 bases unmatched. This CDR3 comprises 15 residues. CDR3 nucleotide sequence: TGTGCCAGCAGTCCCTTTACGACAGGGCAAGAGACCCAGTACTTC. Translating gives CASSPFTTGQETQYF.

This chain connects TRBV27 to TRBJ1-2; 7 bases match TRBD1. V dropped 6 bases and J dropped 4; count of bases not matched to a gene: 8. Germline CDR1 MNHEY, CDR2 SMNVEV (reference sequence). The CDR3 is 14 amino acids. The CDR3 nucleotides are TGTGCCAGCAGCCGGGACAGATTAACCTATGGCTACACCTTC. It is translated as CASSRDRLTYGYTF.

This chain uses TRBV21-1 with TRBJ2-1; the table gives TRBD2 as D, unverified against the DNA. TRBV21-1 is a listed pseudogene. This CDR3 is 14 amino acids long. CDR3 in amino acids: CASSKEVPSMGQFF. DNA for the CDR3: TGTGCCAGCAGCAAAGAAGTCCCAAGTATGGGGCAGTTCTTC.

This clonotype was seen only a few times. The J gene is TRBJ2-7, the V gene TRBV6-2 or TRBV6-3, with a tentative D call TRBD1 (5 bases). The V gene's germline CDR1 is MNHEY and CDR2 SVGEGT. Trimming stripped 2 bases from V and 0 bases from J, with 8 bases between. The CDR3 runs 14 residues. The CDR3 region is CASSYPDSSYEQYF. The CDR3 region has the DNA TGTGCCAGCAGTTACCCAGACAGCTCCTACGAGCAGTACTTC.

A few counts support this clonotype. This chain uses TRBV5-1 with TRBJ2-7; D is unclear. The CDR3 spans 14 residues. The V end lost 3 bases, the J end lost 1 base, and 11 bases lay between the germline ends. Germline V CDR1 and CDR2: SGHRS, YFSETQ. CDR3 residues: CASSSRLTSYEQYF. The CDR3 region has the DNA TGCGCCAGCAGCTCGCGACTGACTTCCTACGAGCAGTACTTC.

This clonotype came up many times. This chain links TRBV9 with TRBJ1-6, with 7 bases fitting TRBD1. J gave up 8 bases and V 0 bases, and 11 bases lay outside the gene matches. In germline, CDR1 is SGDLS, CDR2 YYNGEE. This CDR3 comprises 17 residues. The CDR3 loop reads CASSVEKYGTGDSPLHF. CDR3 DNA: TGTGCCAGCAGCGTAGAGAAGTATGGCACAGGGGATTCACCCCTCCACTTT. The full variable domain, completed using reference TRBV9 and TRBJ1-6, is DSGVTQTPKHLITATGQRVTLRCSPRSGDLSVYWYQQSLDQGLQFLIQYYNGEERAKGNILERFSAQQFPDLHSELNLSSLELGDSALYFCASSVEKYGTGDSPLHFGNGTRLTVT.

In its sample, this clonotype was seen many times. The V call is TRBV6-2 or TRBV6-3, the J call TRBJ1-2, with a possible D match to TRBD1 (5 bases). The V and J ends lost 5 bases and 4 bases respectively, with 11 bases between them. Germline CDR1 MNHEY, CDR2 SVGEGT. The CDR3 length is 13 residues. CDR3 bases: TGTGCCAGCAGTGGAGGGGTGCCCTATGGCTACACCTTC. Translation: CASSGGVPYGYTF.

This clonotype was seen repeatedly, ten times or more. The chain recombines TRBV7-9 with TRBJ2-3, with D perhaps TRBD1 (6 bases). Per the germline V gene, CDR1 is SEHNR and CDR2 is FQNEAQ (reference sequence). The V end lost 0 bases, the J end lost 2 bases, and 9 bases lay between the germline ends. The CDR3 runs 15 residues. In DNA form, the CDR3 reads TGTGCCAGCAGCTTAGCGGGGGCGTACACAGATACGCAGTATTTT. It translates to CASSLAGAYTDTQYF.

The chain employs TRBV5-1 and TRBJ1-1, with a possible D match to TRBD1 (5 bases). This CDR3 has 16 residues. The germline V gene has CDR1 SGHRS and CDR2 YFSETQ. V lost 4 bases to trimming and J lost 0 bases, with 16 bases between them. The CDR3 bases are TGCGCCAGCAGCCGAAACCCCGTGGGGGTGAACACTGAAGCTTTCTTT. As protein: CASSRNPVGVNTEAFF.

This clonotype occurred many times. This sequence joins TRBV7-2 and TRBJ2-3; perhaps TRBD1 as D (6 bases). V lost 5 bases and J lost 4, with 22 bases in between. This CDR3 has 17 residues. Germline-derived CDR1 and CDR2 are SGHTA and FQGNSA. The DNA for the CDR3 is TGTGCCAGCAGCCCCGGCACAGGGTTTGATATTGCAGATACGCAGTATTTT. Its translation is CASSPGTGFDIADTQYF.

The V gene is TRBV20-1, the J gene TRBJ2-3, with D unclear. Germline CDR1 is DFQATT and CDR2 is SNEGSKA (reference sequence). V was shortened by 0 bases and J by 1 base, with 8 bases between the two germline ends. The CDR3 is made up of 14 amino acids. CDR3: CSAREVRGTDTQYF. DNA for the CDR3: TGCAGTGCTAGAGAAGTCCGGGGCACAGATACGCAGTATTTT.

This clonotype showed up just a few times. The rearrangement uses TRBV30 and TRBJ1-1, with 8 bases fitting TRBD1. The V segment lost 2 bases and the J segment 5 bases; nucleotides outside the gene matches: 4. This CDR3 has 13 amino acids. Germline-derived CDR1 and CDR2 are GTSNPN and SVGIG (reference sequence). CDR3 loop: CAWSTGGWTEAFF. DNA for the CDR3: TGTGCCTGGAGTACAGGGGGTTGGACTGAAGCTTTCTTT. Variable domain in full (rest from reference TRBV30 and TRBJ1-1): SQTIHQWPATLVQPVGSPLSLECTVEGTSNPNLYWYRQAAGRGLQLLFYSVGIGQISSEVPQNLSASRPQDRQFILSSKKLLLSDSGFYLCAWSTGGWTEAFFGQGTRLTVV.

This clonotype was counted a few times. The genes are TRBV20-1 and TRBJ2-7; 13 bases are shared with TRBD2. CDR3 size: 18 residues. V was pared by 6 bases and J by 0 bases, with 14 bases of the junction left unmatched. CDR1 is DFQATT, CDR2 SNEGSKA, per germline (reference sequence). The chain's CDR3 is CSARTSGRPPGLSYEQYF. The CDR3 nucleotides read TGCAGTGCAAGGACTAGCGGGAGACCCCCGGGTCTCTCCTACGAGCAGTACTTC.

This clonotype has ten or more counts. CDR3 sequence: CASSLGFGYTF. The DNA of the CDR3 is TGTGCCAGCAGCCTGGGGTTTGGCTACACCTTC. The chain links TRBV6-5 to TRBJ1-2; no clear D gene. The CDR3 runs to 11 residues. Germline V gene sequence: CDR1 MNHEY, CDR2 SVGAGI. Trimming pared 6 bases from V and 7 bases from J, leaving 9 bases between.

The chain carries TRBV6-2 or TRBV6-3 and TRBJ2-1; a weak D match, TRBD2 (6 bases). V was clipped by 2 bases and J by 7 bases, with 15 bases between them. Germline V CDR1 and CDR2: MNHEY, SVGEGT. The CDR3 is 15 residues long. CDR3 DNA sequence: TGTGCCAGCAGTTACCCCTGGCGGGGATCGAATGAGCAGTTCTTC. Protein product: CASSYPWRGSNEQFF.

The V and J genes are TRBV29-1 and TRBJ1-2; 7 nucleotides match TRBD1. The CDR3 is 10 residues long. Germline V gene sequence: CDR1 SQVTM, CDR2 ANQGSEA. Trimming at V came to 6 bases and at J to 6 bases, leaving 1 base not matched to a gene. CDR3 sequence (DNA): TGCAGCGTAGACAGGGATGGCTACACCTTC. Amino acid sequence: CSVDRDGYTF.

This rearrangement joins TRBV9 to TRBJ2-7, with TRBD2 matching 9 bases. The CDR3 is 15 amino acids. With V trimmed by 1 base and J by 2 bases, 4 bases remained unmatched. Germline V gene sequence: CDR1 SGDLS, CDR2 YYNGEE. The chain's CDR3 is CASSVSSGDAYEQYF. In DNA form, the CDR3 reads TGTGCCAGCAGCGTATCTAGCGGGGACGCCTACGAGCAGTACTTC.

This clonotype was counted at least ten times. The genes are TRBV7-8 and TRBJ2-3; D tentatively fits TRBD1 or TRBD2 (6 bases each). The ends were cut back, 5 bases at V and 4 bases at J, with 13 bases in the middle. The CDR3 is 14 residues long. Germline V CDR1 and CDR2: SGHVS, FQNEAQ. The CDR3 protein is CASSRGRGADTQYF. CDR3 DNA: TGTGCCAGCAGCCGGGGGCGGGGAGCAGATACGCAGTATTTT.

This clonotype appeared a few times. The gene calls are TRBV28 and TRBJ2-1, with 8 bases identical to TRBD1. Germline CDR1 is MDHEN and CDR2 is SYDVKM. The trim removed 4 bases at V and 13 bases at J, leaving 3 bases unmatched. CDR3 length: 11 amino acids. CDR3 in amino acids: CASSWTGRQFF. In nucleotides, the CDR3 is TGTGCCAGCAGTTGGACAGGGCGTCAGTTCTTC.

The chain joins TRBV6-2 or TRBV6-3 to TRBJ2-2; D not resolved. This CDR3 spans 17 amino acids. Germline CDR1 is MNHEY and CDR2 is SVGEGT. V gave up 6 bases and J gave up 2 bases, with 19 bases separating them. The CDR3 DNA reads TGTGCCAGCAGCCAAAACCCCGGGCCCTTCAACACCGGGGAGCTGTTTTTT. Amino acid sequence: CASSQNPGPFNTGELFF.

There are a few counts of this clonotype. V gene TRBV28 combines with J gene TRBJ2-1, with TRBD2 identical over 10 bases. The CDR3 spans 13 residues. V was clipped by 11 bases and J by 7 bases; unmatched bases: 8. Germline CDR1 is MDHEN and CDR2 is SYDVKM. The DNA of the CDR3 is TGTGCCGTCTTAGCGGGAGGTGGAAATGAGCAGTTCTTC. Translating it yields CAVLAGGGNEQFF.

This clonotype has a count of ten or more. V usage is TRBV6-6 and J usage is TRBJ1-6; 8 bases are a match to TRBD1. Germline V lookup: CDR1 MNHNY, CDR2 SVGAGI (reference sequence). Germline trimming cut 7 bases from V and 8 bases from J; bases unmatched to any gene: 7. This CDR3 has 14 amino acids. CDR3 nucleotides: TGTGCCAGCACCCACGGACAGGGAGATTCACCCCTCCACTTT. Encoded protein: CASTHGQGDSPLHF.

The chain has TRBV20-1 and TRBJ2-1, with 14 bases identical to TRBD2. The CDR3 is made up of 15 amino acids. The ends lost 5 bases at V and 7 bases at J; junction bases unmatched: 7. Per the germline V gene, CDR1 is DFQATT and CDR2 is SNEGSKA (reference sequence). CDR3 DNA sequence: TGCAGTGCTGCCCTCGGACTAGCGGGAGGTAATGAGCAGTTCTTC. Amino acids: CSAALGLAGGNEQFF.

This clonotype appeared many times. The rearrangement joins TRBV24-1 to TRBJ1-5, with 8 bases identical to TRBD1. With 7 bases clipped from V and 2 bases from J, the junction kept 6 bases outside the gene matches. Germline V gene data show CDR1 as KGHDR and CDR2 as SFDVKD. There are 15 residues in the CDR3. Here the CDR3 reads CATSSGGRGNQPQHF. Written as DNA, the CDR3 is TGTGCCACCAGCTCAGGGGGCAGAGGCAATCAGCCCCAGCATTTT.

The chain links TRBV28 to TRBJ1-1; TRBD1 matches 9 bases. J was trimmed by 5 bases and V by 5 bases; bases with no gene match: 6. Germline-derived CDR1 and CDR2 are MDHEN and SYDVKM. The CDR3 length is 14 residues. CDR3 sequence: CASSLGQGQTEAFF. CDR3 in DNA: TGTGCCAGCAGTCTAGGACAGGGGCAGACTGAAGCTTTCTTT. The variable domain in full, with the rest retrieved from reference TRBV28 and TRBJ1-1, is DVKVTQSSRYLVKRTGEKVFLECVQDMDHENMFWYRQDPGLGLRLIYFSYDVKMKEKGDIPEGYSVSREKKERFSLILESASTNQTSMYLCASSLGQGQTEAFFGQGTRLTVV.

This clonotype was observed a handful of times. V is TRBV6-5 and J is TRBJ1-2; TRBD1 is a possible D gene (5 bases). V dropped 5 bases and J dropped 6 bases, with 10 bases sitting between them. The CDR3 consists of 12 residues. Germline V gene sequence: CDR1 MNHEY, CDR2 SVGAGI. The CDR3: CASSRGTDGYTF. The CDR3 DNA follows: TGTGCCAGCAGTCGCGGGACTGATGGCTACACCTTC.

The genes are TRBV10-3 and TRBJ2-2; a weak D match, TRBD2 (5 bases). CDR1 is ENHRY and CDR2 is SYGVKD in the germline V gene. The CDR3 is 12 residues long. The germline V and J ends were trimmed by 8 bases and 6 bases, with 10 bases remaining between them. CDR3 sequence: CAIGGSAGELFF. The CDR3 nucleotides are TGTGCCATCGGCGGGTCGGCCGGGGAGCTGTTTTTT.

This clonotype was observed a few times. The rearrangement joins TRBV12-3 or TRBV12-4 to TRBJ1-2, with D perhaps TRBD1 (5 bases). Trimming shortened V by 5 bases and J by 4 bases, and 20 bases separated the two germline ends. This CDR3 spans 16 amino acids. For the CDR3, the DNA is TGTGCCAGCAGTCCAATCCCCGGGACGCTTTCCTATGGCTACACCTTC. Translating gives CASSPIPGTLSYGYTF.

The rearrangement links TRBV9 to TRBJ2-3, with D hard to call. The CDR3 length is 12 residues. Germline V CDR1 and CDR2: SGDLS, YYNGEE. The V end lost 2 bases, the J end lost 2 bases, and 3 bases lay between the germline ends. CDR3 region: CASSVNTDTQYF. In nucleotides, the CDR3 is TGTGCCAGCAGCGTCAACACAGATACGCAGTATTTT.

Only a few counts were recorded for this clonotype. V usage is TRBV4-2 and J usage is TRBJ2-1, with 10 bases that match TRBD2. CDR3 size: 15 residues. CDR1 is LGHNA and CDR2 is YNFKEQ in the germline V gene. V shed 1 base, J shed 6 bases, and the junction held 3 bases outside the gene matches. The CDR3 bases are TGTGCCAGCAGCCAAGTAGCGGGAGGCTTCAATGAGCAGTTCTTC. Amino acids: CASSQVAGGFNEQFF.